The T cell receptor (beta chain) under discussion was sequenced for a study of cytomegalovirus exposure and HLA in healthy donors. PCR primers comprised 60 Vbeta and 13 Jbeta primers. Here immunoSEQ multiplex PCR was the method, and the copy in TCRdb shows in-frame clones only, minus some. This sample carries about 190,000 clones, roughly 80% of them seen once, and the ten largest clones take 1.6%. As to this clone: Its antigen is currently unknown.

Findings and caveats of the study: Diagnosis of cytomegalovirus status made by the classifier reportedly showed high specificity and sensitivity.

Germline CDR1 reads MGHDK; CDR2 reads SYGVNS. Trimming at V came to 10 bases and at J to 4 bases, leaving 6 bases not matched to a gene. This CDR3 has 13 amino acids. The specimen was PBMCs. This TCR was sampled from a woman aged 45-65 years in good health and CMV-seronegative. This chain connects TRBV25-1 to TRBJ1-5, with TRBD1 matching over 8 bases. CDR3 bases: TGTGCCACCCAGGGGGCCGCGAATCAGCCCCAGCATTTT. Protein product: CATQGAANQPQHF.